The rows below give T cell receptor beta chains drawn from one sample of a study of CD8 T cells in Susac syndrome. TCRdb redid the calling of the immunoSEQ multiplex PCR reads with MiXCR, one entry per CDR3 protein. Here the sample spans 70,000 or so distinct CDR3 sequences, roughly 94% being singletons. The specimen sequenced was CD8+ T cells from PBMCs. Source of these receptors: a human donor with multiple sclerosis. Both conserved end residues are part of each CDR3. The D gene is left open where the match is weak. Where a row states a size, it is once, few, many or the class of an expanded clone; other rows omit it.

clone_size	v_call	d_call	j_call	cdr3_aa	cdr3_nt
NA	TRBV2	TRBD1	TRBJ1-1	CASRDAGGRILGNTEAFF	TGTGCCAGCAGGGACGCAGGGGGCAGAATTTTGGGCAACACTGAAGCTTTCTTT
NA	TRBV7-8	NA	TRBJ2-7	CASSLATYEQYF	TGTGCCAGCAGCTTAGCGACCTACGAGCAGTACTTC
NA	TRBV4-3	TRBD2	TRBJ2-3	CASSLLIGLAGGTDTQYF	TGCGCCAGCAGCCTGCTCATCGGACTAGCGGGGGGCACAGATACGCAGTATTTT
NA	TRBV25-1	TRBD1	TRBJ2-1	CASTPPGTAESGEQFF	TGTGCCAGCACTCCTCCCGGGACAGCCGAGTCAGGTGAGCAGTTCTTC
NA	TRBV7-2	TRBD1	TRBJ2-1	CASSLETGSGYEQFF	TGTGCCAGCAGCTTAGAGACAGGGAGTGGATATGAGCAGTTCTTC
NA	TRBV5-8	NA	TRBJ2-4	CASGQDYALAKNIQYF	TGTGCCAGCGGGCAAGACTACGCCCTAGCCAAAAACATTCAGTACTTC
once	TRBV2	TRBD2	TRBJ2-1	CASRGTSGRAELF	TGTGCCAGCAGGGGGACTAGCGGGAGGGCTGAGCTCTTC
NA	TRBV14	NA	TRBJ2-5	CASSQVDGYQETQYF	TGTGCCAGCAGCCAGGTGGACGGGTACCAAGAGACCCAGTACTTC
NA	TRBV29-1	NA	TRBJ2-3	CSVDFLDRQYF	TGCAGCGTTGATTTCCTAGATAGGCAGTATTTT
NA	TRBV9	TRBD1	TRBJ1-1	CASSVAGTGDTEAFF	TGTGCCAGCAGCGTAGCTGGGACAGGGGACACTGAAGCTTTCTTT
NA	TRBV4-3	NA	TRBJ1-1	CASSQDWGDTEAFF	TGCGCCAGCAGCCAAGACTGGGGGGACACTGAAGCTTTCTTT
NA	TRBV19	NA	TRBJ2-2	CASSGRVGVDYGELFF	TGTGCCAGTAGCGGCAGGGTCGGCGTTGATTACGGGGAGCTGTTTTTT
NA	TRBV23-1	NA	TRBJ1-5	CASSQSSNQPQHF	TGCGCCAGCAGTCAATCATCGAATCAGCCCCAGCATTTT
NA	TRBV7-9	NA	TRBJ2-1	CASSPSPSANEQFF	TGTGCCAGCAGCCCCTCCCCCTCGGCCAATGAGCAGTTCTTC
NA	TRBV9	NA	TRBJ1-1	CASSAHGTADTEAFF	TGTGCCAGCAGCGCCCATGGGACCGCGGACACTGAAGCTTTCTTT
NA	TRBV11-2	NA	TRBJ1-2	CASSLDGYTF	TGTGCCAGCAGCTTAGATGGCTACACCTTC
NA	TRBV20-1	NA	TRBJ2-2	CSARDANTGELFF	TGCAGTGCTAGAGACGCGAACACCGGGGAGCTGTTTTTT
once	TRBV9	NA	TRBJ1-2	CASSPQRGPPGGYTF	TGTGCCAGCAGCCCCCAGAGAGGGCCACCGGGCGGCTACACCTTC
once	TRBV5-1	TRBD1	TRBJ2-1	CASSLQGASEQFF	TGCGCCAGCAGCCTCCAGGGGGCAAGTGAGCAGTTCTTC
NA	TRBV5-4	NA	TRBJ2-1	CASSLSGSYNEQFF	TGTGCCAGCAGCTTATCGGGCTCCTACAATGAGCAGTTCTTC
once	TRBV6-1	TRBD1	TRBJ1-1	CASSEVRGPGTEAFF	TGTGCCAGCAGTGAAGTCAGGGGGCCGGGAACTGAAGCTTTCTTT
once	TRBV6-5	TRBD1	TRBJ2-7	CASSSGTGDYEQYF	TGTGCCAGCAGTTCTGGGACAGGGGATTACGAGCAGTACTTC
few	TRBV30	NA	TRBJ2-7	CAWSWGDGNEQYF	TGTGCCTGGAGTTGGGGCGACGGGAACGAGCAGTACTTC
NA	TRBV7-9	TRBD1	TRBJ1-2	CASSLSNRGPGYTF	TGTGCCAGCAGCTTGAGCAACAGGGGGCCTGGCTACACCTTC
NA	TRBV9	NA	TRBJ2-7	CASSAGSQMDEQYF	TGTGCCAGCAGCGCCGGGTCGCAGATGGACGAGCAGTACTTC
once	TRBV7-9	NA	TRBJ1-1	CASSSPDVRAFF	TGTGCCAGCAGCTCCCCGGACGTTCGGGCTTTCTTT
NA	TRBV3-1	NA	TRBJ1-4	CASSASDSINEKLFF	TGTGCCAGCAGCGCCTCGGACAGCATTAATGAAAAACTGTTTTTT
few	TRBV3-1	TRBD1	TRBJ2-7	CASSPFAGGTGEQYF	TGTGCCAGCAGCCCTTTCGCAGGGGGCACGGGCGAGCAGTACTTC
NA	TRBV5-6	TRBD1	TRBJ1-4	CASSHRDRATNEKLFF	TGTGCCAGCAGCCACCGGGACAGAGCAACTAATGAAAAACTGTTTTTT
NA	TRBV6-5	TRBD1	TRBJ1-1	CASTFQGGGTEAFF	TGTGCCAGCACCTTTCAGGGGGGTGGCACTGAAGCTTTCTTT
NA	TRBV4-1	NA	TRBJ1-5	CASSQEYGGRYQPQHF	TGCGCCAGCAGCCAAGAATACGGGGGCCGTTATCAGCCCCAGCATTTT
NA	TRBV7-9	NA	TRBJ1-1	CASSTDARRVNTEAFF	TGTGCCAGCAGCACGGACGCGCGAAGGGTGAACACTGAAGCTTTCTTT
NA	TRBV24-1	TRBD1	TRBJ1-1	CATSGQGNTEAFF	TGTGCCACCAGTGGACAGGGGAACACTGAAGCTTTCTTT
NA	TRBV19	TRBD2	TRBJ2-7	CASSAPGLGEQYF	TGTGCCAGTAGTGCTCCGGGACTAGGCGAGCAGTACTTC
NA	TRBV27	TRBD1	TRBJ1-1	CASSLGAGGGLNTEAFF	TGTGCCAGCAGTTTAGGCGCAGGGGGCGGGCTCAATACCGAAGCTTTCTTT
NA	TRBV20-1	TRBD1	TRBJ2-7	CSARDRGKANEQYF	TGCAGTGCCAGGGACAGGGGAAAGGCCAACGAGCAGTACTTC
NA	TRBV2	TRBD1	TRBJ1-1	CASSAHKRDRGGPEAFF	TGTGCCAGCAGTGCCCACAAGAGGGACAGGGGAGGACCTGAAGCTTTCTTT
NA	TRBV4-1	NA	TRBJ2-7	CASSQETLTAKGGQSYEQYF	TGCGCCAGCAGCCAAGAGACCCTTACCGCGAAGGGGGGCCAGTCCTACGAGCAGTACTTC
NA	TRBV12-5	TRBD1	TRBJ2-3	CASGPGQGRSSAQYF	TGTGCTAGTGGCCCAGGACAGGGTAGGAGCTCGGCGCAGTATTTT
NA	TRBV7-6	NA	TRBJ2-2	CASSSGLLNTGELFF	TGTGCCAGCAGCTCGGGCCTGCTGAACACCGGGGAGCTGTTTTTT
NA	TRBV5-1	NA	TRBJ2-2	CASSFISFVDTGELFF	TGCGCCAGCAGCTTCATTTCCTTCGTAGACACCGGGGAGCTGTTTTTT
NA	TRBV9	TRBD1	TRBJ2-7	CASSPRDRGLYEQYF	TGTGCCAGCAGCCCCCGGGACAGGGGGCTGTACGAGCAGTACTTC
NA	TRBV19	NA	TRBJ2-7	CASSGGQGVEQYF	TGTGCCAGTAGTGGGGGGCAGGGGGTCGAGCAGTACTTC
NA	TRBV19	NA	TRBJ2-1	CASSILSQGEQFF	TGTGCCAGTAGTATTCTATCACAGGGTGAGCAGTTCTTC
NA	TRBV3-1	NA	TRBJ2-3	CASSQDLGGATDTQYF	TGTGCCAGCAGCCAAGACTTGGGCGGGGCCACAGATACGCAGTATTTT
NA	TRBV9	TRBD2	TRBJ2-2	CASSPGGVNTGELFF	TGTGCCAGCAGCCCGGGGGGAGTGAACACCGGGGAGCTGTTTTTT
NA	TRBV7-2	NA	TRBJ2-1	CASSHPGTGYNEQFF	TGTGCCAGCAGCCACCCCGGGACTGGATACAATGAGCAGTTCTTC
NA	TRBV3-1	NA	TRBJ2-1	CASSQGGRLNNEQFF	TGTGCCAGCAGCCAAGGGGGACGACTCAACAATGAGCAGTTCTTC
NA	TRBV29-1	NA	TRBJ2-5	CSAGGRETQYF	TGCAGCGCAGGGGGGCGGGAGACCCAGTACTTC
NA	TRBV27	TRBD1	TRBJ2-3	CASSLGIEQGAGTDTQYF	TGTGCCAGCAGTTTAGGGATCGAACAGGGGGCCGGGACGGATACGCAGTATTTT
NA	TRBV20-1	TRBD2	TRBJ2-7	CSAPQREKYEQYF	TGCAGTGCTCCCCAGCGGGAGAAGTACGAGCAGTACTTC
NA	TRBV27	NA	TRBJ1-3	CASSVRPSGNTIYF	TGTGCCAGCAGCGTCAGGCCCTCTGGAAACACCATATATTTT
NA	TRBV28	NA	TRBJ1-6	CASSAVGAGSPLHF	TGTGCCAGCAGTGCCGTCGGAGCCGGTTCACCCCTCCACTTT
NA	TRBV4-1	NA	TRBJ2-2	CASSLSGLAAGELFF	TGCGCCAGCAGCCTTTCAGGGCTAGCCGCCGGGGAGCTGTTTTTT
NA	TRBV4-1	TRBD2	TRBJ2-5	CASSQGGGDQETQYF	TGCGCCAGCAGCCAAGGGGGGGGAGACCAAGAGACCCAGTACTTC